The next 30 T cell receptor beta chains were all read from a single sample in a study of tumor-infiltrating lymphocytes in localized non-small cell lung cancer. The data were produced by immunoSEQ multiplex PCR, yet TCRdb's version contains in-frame clones alone and is incomplete. The sample yields 20,000 to 30,000 clones, 69% seen once. The sequenced sample consisted of lung tumor tissue. The receptor set was obtained from a human donor with non-small cell lung cancer.

The rearrangement uses TRBV7-2 and TRBJ2-6, with 10 bases lining up with TRBD2. V shed 4 bases and J 0 bases; nucleotides not matched to a gene: 6. The CDR3 sequence is 18 residues long. Germline CDR1 and CDR2: SGHTA and FQGNSA. The DNA for the CDR3 is TGTGCCAGCAGCTCTCTAGCGGGAGCGGTCTCTGGGGCCAACGTCCTGACTTTC. Protein: CASSSLAGAVSGANVLTF.

This clone was observed a handful of times. A read error may account for a junction end that differs from germline. The V call is TRBV6-1, the J call TRBJ1-5; 10 bases align to TRBD1. Germline CDR1 MNHNS, CDR2 SASEGT. This CDR3 contains 15 residues. The CDR3 region has the DNA TGTGCCAGCAGTAGACAGGGGGCGAGCAACCAGCCCCAGCATTTT. Translated, it gives CASSRQGASNQPQHF.

This rearrangement joins TRBV7-3 to TRBJ2-3, with a possible D match to TRBD2 (6 bases). The CDR3 loop spans 15 amino acids. Trimming cost V 2 bases and J 2 bases, with 11 bases left between them. Germline V gene sequence: CDR1 SGHTA, CDR2 FQGTGA. For the CDR3, the DNA is TGTGCCAGCAGCTTAGGGAGGTTATCCACAGATACGCAGTATTTT. The encoded protein is CASSLGRLSTDTQYF.

The chain combines TRBV6-6 with TRBJ1-4; D uncertain. The CDR3 totals 15 residues. CDR1 and CDR2 from the germline V gene are MNHNY and SVGAGI (reference sequence). V was trimmed by 7 bases and J by 5 bases, leaving 17 bases between them. The CDR3 bases are TGTGCCAGCACTTCCCCCCCGGTGGGGAATGAAAAACTGTTTTTT. Protein product: CASTSPPVGNEKLFF.

The chain links TRBV11-2 to TRBJ1-5; maybe TRBD1 (6 bases). Germline loops: CDR1 SGHAT, CDR2 FQNNGV. Trimming removed 5 bases at V and 2 bases at J, with 13 bases between. CDR3 length equals 15 residues. CDR3 bases: TGTGCCAGCAGCCAGGGGCCCGGGGGCAATCAGCCCCAGCATTTT. This translates into CASSQGPGGNQPQHF. Supplemented by reference TRBV11-2 and TRBJ1-5, the full variable domain reads EAGVAQSPRYKIIEKRQSVAFWCNPISGHATLYWYQQILGQGPKLLIQFQNNGVVDDSQLPKDRFSAERLKGVDSTLKIQPAKLEDSAVYLCASSQGPGGNQPQHFGDGTRLSIL.

Only a few counts were recorded for this clone. CDR3 loop: CASSLNGEQGGEAGGLSNTQYF. CDR3 DNA: TGTGCCAGCAGCTTAAACGGGGAACAGGGGGGTGAAGCGGGAGGACTTTCAAATACGCAGTATTTT. This chain joins TRBV7-3 and TRBJ2-3, with D maybe TRBD2 (9 bases). V lost 1 base and J lost 7, with 36 bases in between. Germline lookup yields CDR1 SGHTA and CDR2 FQGTGA. The CDR3 is 22 residues long.

This clone showed up just a few times. This chain links TRBV18 with TRBJ2-7; D possibly corresponds to TRBD1 (5 bases). CDR3 length equals 12 residues. Trimming pared 3 bases from V and 6 bases from J, leaving 9 bases between. Germline CDR1 KGHSH, CDR2 LQKENI. CDR3 residues: CASSPMTAEQYF. The CDR3 DNA is TGTGCCAGCTCACCCATGACAGCCGAGCAGTACTTC.

The chain recombines TRBV2 with TRBJ2-7; 7 nucleotides agree with TRBD1. This CDR3 comprises 13 residues. Per the germline V gene, CDR1 is SNHLY and CDR2 is FYNNEI. J gave up 1 base and V 5 bases, and 2 bases lay outside the gene matches. In nucleotides, the CDR3 is TGTGCCAGCAGTTTGACAGGGTCCTACGAGCAGTACTTC. Encoded protein: CASSLTGSYEQYF.

The rearrangement links TRBV4-3 to TRBJ1-1; tentatively, D is TRBD1 (5 bases). The CDR3 spans 16 residues. Germline V lookup: CDR1 LGHNA, CDR2 YSLEER. The germline V and J ends were trimmed by 0 bases and 1 base, with 12 bases remaining between them. This CDR3 is CASSQDFGRGNTEAFF. The CDR3 DNA reads as TGCGCCAGCAGCCAAGATTTCGGGAGGGGGAACACTGAAGCTTTCTTT.

The CDR3 reads CASSRDRAGIKQFF. The CDR3 DNA reads as TGCGCCAGCAGTAGGGACAGGGCAGGGATAAAGCAGTTCTTC. V gene TRBV10-1 combines with J gene TRBJ2-1, with 9 nucleotides matching TRBD1. V lost 5 bases to trimming and J lost 11 bases; unmatched junction nucleotides: 10. The CDR3 totals 14 residues. Germline V CDR1 and CDR2: WNHNN, SYGVQD (reference sequence).

The table lists this clone with a few counts. The chain uses TRBV28 and TRBJ1-2, with 10 bases lining up with TRBD1. This CDR3 is 15 amino acids long. Germline CDR1 reads MDHEN; CDR2 reads SYDVKM. V gave up 2 bases and J gave up 5 bases; unmatched junction bases: 5. CDR3 sequence (DNA): TGTGCCAGCAGTTTACGACAGGGGGCGCGATATGGCTACACCTTC. Translating it yields CASSLRQGARYGYTF.

This clone was recorded a few times. The V and J genes are TRBV2 and TRBJ2-5, with 8 bases identical to TRBD1. V gave up 7 bases and J gave up 3 bases; unmatched junction bases: 10. This CDR3 region has 15 residues. Germline V gene data show CDR1 as SNHLY and CDR2 as FYNNEI. The CDR3 loop is CASNALDRGKETQYF. As DNA, the CDR3 is TGTGCCAGCAACGCCTTAGACAGGGGTAAAGAGACCCAGTACTTC.

The chain links TRBV28 to TRBJ1-2, with 8 nucleotides matching TRBD1. The CDR3 sequence is 14 residues long. The J segment lost 8 bases and the V segment lost 6 bases, leaving 11 bases of the junction unmatched. Germline values: CDR1 MDHEN, CDR2 SYDVKM. CDR3 loop: CASRGQDREGGYTF. The DNA for the CDR3 is TGTGCCAGCAGGGGACAGGACAGGGAGGGCGGCTACACCTTC.

As DNA, the CDR3 is TGTGCCAGCAGCGAACGGACAGTAGATAGCAATCAGCCCCAGCATTTT. This gives the protein CASSERTVDSNQPQHF. The chain carries TRBV7-8 and TRBJ1-5; possibly TRBD1 for D (6 bases). The V end lost 5 bases, the J end lost 0 bases, and 14 bases lay between the germline ends. The CDR3 has 16 residues. Per the germline V gene, CDR1 is SGHVS and CDR2 is FQNEAQ. Looking up the rest from reference TRBV7-8 and TRBJ1-5 gives the full variable domain: GAGVSQSPRYKVAKRGQDVALRCDPISGHVSLFWYQQALGQGPEFLTYFQNEAQLDKSGLPSDRFFAERPEGSVSTLKIQRTQQEDSAVYLCASSERTVDSNQPQHFGDGTRLSIL.

V usage is TRBV7-2 and J usage is TRBJ2-3; weak D call: TRBD2 (6 bases). CDR1 and CDR2 from the germline V gene are SGHTA and FQGNSA. The CDR3 sequence is 15 residues long. Trimming left V 4 bases short and J 11 bases short, with 22 bases between. The CDR3 nucleotides are TGTGCCAGCAGCTCGTCTCGGGGGACCGGGTGGGGGCAGTATTTT. This translates into CASSSSRGTGWGQYF.

CDR3 DNA sequence: TGTGCCAGCAGCTGGGGGGCTAGCGGTGACAATGAGCAGTTCTTC. Translated, it gives CASSWGASGDNEQFF. J is TRBJ2-1 and V is TRBV7-2; weak D call: TRBD2 (7 bases). This CDR3 has 15 amino acids. Between the trimmed V and J ends, which lost 4 bases and 5 bases, there was a span of 15 bases. Germline V gene data show CDR1 as SGHTA and CDR2 as FQGNSA. The variable domain in full, completed from reference TRBV7-2 and TRBJ2-1, reads GAGVSQSPSNKVTEKGKDVELRCDPISGHTALYWYRQSLGQGLEFLIYFQGNSAPDKSGLPSDRFSAERTGGSVSTLTIQRTQQEDSAVYLCASSWGASGDNEQFFGPGTRLTVL.

This chain connects TRBV2 to TRBJ1-5, with 7 bases that match TRBD1. The CDR3 loop spans 14 amino acids. V lost 6 bases to trimming and J lost 7 bases; unmatched junction nucleotides: 9. Germline CDR1 is SNHLY and CDR2 is FYNNEI. The CDR3 DNA follows: TGTGCCAGCAGCCTTGACAGGGTAGGGCAGCCCCAGCATTTT. It specifies CASSLDRVGQPQHF.

This clone was observed a handful of times. V usage is TRBV9 and J usage is TRBJ2-3; D unresolved. From germline, CDR1 is SGDLS and CDR2 YYNGEE. The CDR3 runs 15 residues. V lost 2 bases, J lost 0 bases, and 10 bases lay in between. The CDR3 reads CASSVAPSSTDTQYF. The CDR3 DNA is TGTGCCAGCAGCGTGGCCCCCTCTAGCACAGATACGCAGTATTTT.

This chain links TRBV5-6 with TRBJ2-3; TRBD2 might be the D (6 bases). This CDR3 is 14 amino acids long. V lost 5 bases, J lost 2 bases, and 12 bases lay in between. Germline-derived CDR1 and CDR2 are SGHDT and YYEEEE. For the CDR3, the DNA is TGTGCCAGCAGGCCACTAGCCGCCACAGATACGCAGTATTTT. Translating gives CASRPLAATDTQYF.

The chain couples TRBV9 to TRBJ2-7, with 8 bases identical to TRBD1. The trim removed 0 bases at V and 2 bases at J, leaving 16 bases unmatched. Germline CDR1 and CDR2: SGDLS and YYNGEE. The CDR3 length is 19 residues. CDR3 in DNA: TGTGCCAGCAGCGTAGGGCGGCAGGGGGCGTTTTGGGGGCCCTACGAGCAGTACTTC. It codes for CASSVGRQGAFWGPYEQYF.

V gene TRBV6-1 combines with J gene TRBJ2-5; the D gene is possibly TRBD1 (6 bases). The CDR3 runs to 13 residues. V lost 5 bases, J lost 4 bases, and 11 bases lay in between. CDR1 and CDR2 from the germline V gene are MNHNS and SASEGT. CDR3 in amino acids: CASSNTGIETQYF. CDR3 in DNA: TGTGCCAGCAGTAATACAGGGATAGAGACCCAGTACTTC.

This clone was observed once. This chain links TRBV27 with TRBJ1-1; D is ambiguous. This CDR3 is 13 amino acids long. CDR1 is MNHEY and CDR2 is SMNVEV in the germline V gene (reference sequence). The V gene lost 5 bases and the J gene lost 5 bases, with 12 bases spanning the gap. CDR3 protein: CASSKGLMTEAFF. The CDR3 DNA follows: TGTGCCAGCAGTAAGGGATTGATGACTGAAGCTTTCTTT.

The V and J genes are TRBV11-2 and TRBJ1-3; no reliable D call. Trimming removed 6 bases from V and 2 bases from J, with 11 bases in between. The CDR3 is 14 residues long. Per the germline V gene, CDR1 is SGHAT and CDR2 is FQNNGV. The CDR3 reads CASSPGHAGNTIYF. The CDR3 nucleotides are TGTGCCAGCAGTCCCGGGCACGCTGGAAACACCATATATTTT. Together with reference TRBV11-2 and TRBJ1-3, the CDR3 gives the full variable domain: EAGVAQSPRYKIIEKRQSVAFWCNPISGHATLYWYQQILGQGPKLLIQFQNNGVVDDSQLPKDRFSAERLKGVDSTLKIQPAKLEDSAVYLCASSPGHAGNTIYFGEGSWLTVV.

V usage is TRBV5-1 and J usage is TRBJ2-1, with TRBD2 identical over 11 bases. Germline V gene data show CDR1 as SGHRS and CDR2 as YFSETQ. V lost 0 bases to trimming and J lost 9 bases; unmatched junction nucleotides: 2. The CDR3 has 14 residues. The CDR3 loop is CASSLEGLAGEQFF. DNA for the CDR3: TGCGCCAGCAGCTTGGAAGGACTAGCGGGTGAGCAGTTCTTC.

The gene calls are TRBV7-9 and TRBJ1-1, with TRBD1 matching 9 bases. Germline assignment: CDR1 SEHNR and CDR2 FQNEAQ (reference sequence). This CDR3 is built from 15 residues. Trimming at V came to 4 bases and at J to 2 bases, leaving 5 bases not matched to a gene. This CDR3 reads CASSSPGQGNTEAFF. The CDR3 DNA reads as TGTGCCAGCAGCTCGCCGGGACAGGGTAACACTGAAGCTTTCTTT.

This sequence joins TRBV5-1 and TRBJ2-3, with 12 positions matching TRBD2. With 1 base clipped from V and 6 bases from J, the junction kept 9 bases outside the gene matches. The CDR3 has 17 residues. Germline assignment: CDR1 SGHRS and CDR2 YFSETQ. The CDR3 region is CASSLNGLAGSGDTQYF. The DNA for the CDR3 is TGCGCCAGCAGCTTGAACGGACTAGCGGGGAGTGGGGATACGCAGTATTTT. Based on the CDR3 plus reference TRBV5-1 and TRBJ2-3, the full variable domain is KAGVTQTPRYLIKTRGQQVTLSCSPISGHRSVSWYQQTPGQGLQFLFEYFSETQRNKGNFPGRFSGRQFSNSRSEMNVSTLELGDSALYLCASSLNGLAGSGDTQYFGPGTRLTVL.

This chain joins TRBV27 and TRBJ2-5; possibly TRBD2 for D (5 bases). The CDR3 is made up of 13 amino acids. V lost 6 bases to trimming and J lost 3 bases, with 11 bases between them. Per germline, CDR1 MNHEY and CDR2 SMNVEV (reference sequence). The CDR3 here is CASRVSGEETQYF. DNA for the CDR3: TGTGCCAGCAGAGTTTCCGGGGAAGAGACCCAGTACTTC.

The J gene is TRBJ2-7, the V gene TRBV6-6; no clear D gene. V lost 2 bases and J lost 3, with 5 bases in between. CDR3 length equals 12 residues. The germline V gene has CDR1 MNHNY and CDR2 SVGAGI (reference sequence). Here the CDR3 DNA reads TGTGCCAGCAGTTACGAAGTCTACGAGCAGTACTTC. This gives the protein CASSYEVYEQYF.

This chain links TRBV5-4 with TRBJ2-1, with TRBD2 identical over 11 bases. The CDR3 spans 18 residues. After removal of 5 bases from V and 4 bases from J, the junction contained 14 bases not matched to a gene. Germline CDR1 and CDR2: SGHNT and YYREEE (reference sequence). The CDR3 bases are TGTGCCAGCAGACCGGCAGCGGGCACTAGCGGGAGTTACAATGAGCAGTTCTTC. Its translation: CASRPAAGTSGSYNEQFF.

This clone turned up a few times. This chain joins TRBV19 and TRBJ2-1; D uncertain. The V end was cut by 8 bases, the J end by 0 bases, with 14 bases between. CDR1 LNHDA and CDR2 SQIVND come from the germline V gene (reference sequence). This CDR3 region has 15 residues. CDR3 residues: CASCLDPSSYNEQFF. The CDR3 DNA reads as TGTGCCAGTTGTCTAGATCCTAGCTCCTACAATGAGCAGTTCTTC.